The present TCR beta chain was sequenced within a study of T-cell reconstitution after alpha-beta-depleted transplantation in children. General study results and limits: One year after transplant, T-cell counts and diversity came mostly from newly produced T cells. Surviving recipient T cells and thymic progenitors produced the high day-60 TCRbeta diversity seen in some patients. Several hundred rapidly expanded clones from non-depleted graft cells reportedly supplied alpha-beta T cells about two months post-transplant.

Preparation of the TCRbeta library involved a method that used unique molecular identifiers. TCRdb itself ran the PCR reads through MiXCR, one entry per CDR3 protein. The sample holds some 220,000 distinct CDR3 sequences, about a tenth seen once. Trimming cost V 7 bases and J 0 bases; bases outside gene matches: 11. The CDR3 totals 16 residues. Germline loops: CDR1 MNHNS, CDR2 SASEGT. The table lists this clonotype with many counts. Its specificity is not known. This material consisted of PBMCs, taken before TCRalphabeta/CD19-depleted stem cell transplant. This sequence joins TRBV6-1 and TRBJ1-2; 7 positions match TRBD1. The source of this sequence is a child under three years old with acute myeloid leukemia, due to receive a stem cell transplant. The CDR3 protein is CASTPSTGRTNYGYTF. The CDR3 DNA is TGTGCCAGCACCCCATCGACAGGGAGAACTAACTATGGCTACACCTTC.